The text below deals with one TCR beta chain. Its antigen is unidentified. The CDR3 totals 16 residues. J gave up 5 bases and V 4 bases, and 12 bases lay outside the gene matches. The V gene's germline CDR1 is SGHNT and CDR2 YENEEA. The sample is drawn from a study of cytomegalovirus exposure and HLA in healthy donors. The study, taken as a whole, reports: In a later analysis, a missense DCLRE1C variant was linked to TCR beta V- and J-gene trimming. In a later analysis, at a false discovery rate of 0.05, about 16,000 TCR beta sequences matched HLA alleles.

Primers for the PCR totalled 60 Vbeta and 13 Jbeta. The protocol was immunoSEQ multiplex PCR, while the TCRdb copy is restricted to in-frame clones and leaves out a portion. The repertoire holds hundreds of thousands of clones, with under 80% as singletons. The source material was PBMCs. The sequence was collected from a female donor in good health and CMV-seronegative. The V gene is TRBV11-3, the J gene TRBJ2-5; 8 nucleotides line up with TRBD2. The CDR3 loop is CASSSMFQRESETQYF. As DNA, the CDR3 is TGTGCCAGCAGCTCAATGTTCCAGCGGGAGTCGGAGACCCAGTACTTC.